The next 17 T cell receptor beta chains were all read from a single sample in a study of memory CD8 T cells in hepatitis C reinfection. Sequenced by immunoSEQ multiplex PCR; TCRdb stores in-frame clones only, minus some. Among under 50,000 clones listed, around 89% were seen once. The time point here: peak reinfection, 3 to 8 weeks after reinfection detection. Sorted cells were sequenced directly ex vivo without any in vitro expansion. Sequencing was done on a sample of naive CD8+ T cells sorted from blood. These TCRs come from a man younger than 30 with hepatitis C virus infection.

The CDR3 DNA follows: TGTGCCAGCGGAAAGGTTCGGGCCCAGTACTTC. Amino acid sequence: CASGKVRAQYF. J is TRBJ2-5 and V is TRBV6-5; no clear D. There are 11 residues in the CDR3. Trimming pared 8 bases from V and 9 bases from J, leaving 13 bases between. Germline V lookup: CDR1 MNHEY, CDR2 SVGAGI.

This clone was counted once. The chain uses TRBV28 and TRBJ2-5; 10 bases align to TRBD2. The CDR3 loop spans 16 amino acids. Germline lookup yields CDR1 MDHEN and CDR2 SYDVKM. V gave up 1 base and J gave up 5 bases; unmatched junction bases: 7. CDR3 in DNA: TGTGCCAGCAGTTTATTAAGCGGGAGGGAGGGCGAGACCCAGTACTTC. This sequence encodes CASSLLSGREGETQYF.

The chain has TRBV27 and TRBJ2-7; 9 bases line up with TRBD1. The germline V gene encodes CDR1 MNHEY and CDR2 SMNVEV (reference sequence). V was pared by 5 bases and J by 5 bases, with 7 bases of the junction left unmatched. The CDR3 sequence is 14 residues long. The CDR3 DNA sequence: TGTGCCAGCAGTCCGATCACAGGGGGCAACGAGCAGTACTTC. It codes for CASSPITGGNEQYF.

This clone was detected once. The chain carries TRBV7-3 and TRBJ2-2, with 16 bases lining up with TRBD2. Per the germline V gene, CDR1 is SGHTA and CDR2 is FQGTGA. The length of the CDR3 is 19 residues. Trimming at V came to 4 bases and at J to 4 bases, leaving 9 bases not matched to a gene. CDR3 sequence reads: CASSSLGLAGGPGTGELFF. In nucleotides, the CDR3 is TGTGCCAGCAGCTCCCTGGGACTAGCGGGAGGGCCGGGCACCGGGGAGCTGTTTTTT.

The rearrangement links TRBV7-9 to TRBJ2-3, with TRBD2 matching over 11 bases. V trimming: 6 bases; J trimming: 0 bases; junction bases outside the gene matches: 5. Germline-derived CDR1 and CDR2 are SEHNR and FQNEAQ (reference sequence). There are 16 residues in the CDR3. The DNA for the CDR3 is TGTGCCAGCAGGAACTTAGCGGGAGGGAGCACAGATACGCAGTATTTT. This sequence encodes CASRNLAGGSTDTQYF.

The chain couples TRBV6-5 to TRBJ2-3; tentatively, D is TRBD1 (5 bases). CDR3 size: 13 residues. CDR1 MNHEY and CDR2 SVGAGI come from the germline V gene. The V end was cut by 4 bases, the J end by 1 base, with 6 bases between. The CDR3 DNA is TGTGCCAGCAGTTTAGGGGGCACAGATACGCAGTATTTT. It yields the protein CASSLGGTDTQYF.

This clone was counted once. The chain has TRBV19 and TRBJ2-1, with TRBD2 identical over 13 bases. Trimming at V came to 8 bases and at J to 6 bases, leaving 1 base not matched to a gene. The length of the CDR3 is 13 residues. Germline CDR1 is LNHDA and CDR2 is SQIVND (reference sequence). The CDR3 DNA reads TGTGCCAGTCGGACTAGCGGGAGCAATGAGCAGTTCTTC. Its protein product is CASRTSGSNEQFF. Supplemented by reference TRBV19 and TRBJ2-1, the full variable domain reads DGGITQSPKYLFRKEGQNVTLSCEQNLNHDAMYWYRQDPGQGLRLIYYSQIVNDFQKGDIAEGYSVSREKKESFPLTVTSAQKNPTAFYLCASRTSGSNEQFFGPGTRLTVL.

This chain joins TRBV5-5 and TRBJ2-1, with 9 bases fitting TRBD1. The CDR3 runs 14 residues. Germline V gene data show CDR1 as SGHKS and CDR2 as YYEKEE (reference sequence). V shed 7 bases and J 8 bases; nucleotides not matched to a gene: 10. The CDR3 protein is CASAAGDRDDEQFF. DNA for the CDR3: TGTGCCAGCGCAGCAGGGGACAGGGACGATGAGCAGTTCTTC.

This clone came up once. The V and J genes are TRBV13 and TRBJ2-5; TRBD1 matches 9 bases. The CDR3 spans 14 residues. J gave up 3 bases and V 5 bases, and 4 bases lay outside the gene matches. The germline CDR1 and CDR2 sequences are PRHDT and FYEKMQ (reference sequence). The CDR3 loop is CASSEWTGEETQYF. The CDR3 DNA reads TGTGCCAGCAGCGAATGGACAGGGGAAGAGACCCAGTACTTC.

This chain links TRBV27 with TRBJ2-7; D ambiguous. Germline assignment: CDR1 MNHEY and CDR2 SMNVEV (reference sequence). V was pared by 5 bases and J by 7 bases, with 27 bases between. The CDR3 extends over 17 amino acids. CDR3 amino acids: CASSPLEAVGNRGEQYF. As DNA, the CDR3 is TGTGCCAGCAGTCCCCTCGAGGCGGTGGGTAATCGTGGGGAGCAGTACTTC.

The genes are TRBV5-6 and TRBJ1-1, with D uncertain. The CDR3 has 17 residues. The V gene's germline CDR1 is SGHDT and CDR2 YYEEEE. Trimming took off 4 bases at V and 8 bases at J, with 27 bases between the two ends. The CDR3 DNA reads TGTGCCAGCAGCCATCAACCCGGAGCCGCCAGTCGAAGCGAAGCTTTCTTT. This translates into CASSHQPGAASRSEAFF.

This rearrangement joins TRBV28 to TRBJ2-7; TRBD1 agrees at 7 bases. The V gene end was trimmed by 4 bases and the J gene end by 5 bases; junction bases not matched to a gene: 5. The CDR3 covers 13 residues. The germline V gene has CDR1 MDHEN and CDR2 SYDVKM. CDR3 region: CASSSTGSDEQYF. CDR3 sequence (DNA): TGTGCCAGCAGTTCGACAGGGAGCGACGAGCAGTACTTC.

The chain carries TRBV5-1 and TRBJ1-5, with TRBD1 as a possible D gene (5 bases). V lost 0 bases and J lost 7, with 14 bases in between. The CDR3 is 15 amino acids. Germline V gene lookup returns CDR1 SGHRS and CDR2 YFSETQ. This CDR3 is CASSLGQSSGQPQHF. The CDR3 DNA reads TGCGCCAGCAGCTTGGGACAGTCCTCTGGGCAGCCCCAGCATTTT.

The chain employs TRBV11-2 and TRBJ1-5; 7 nucleotides align to TRBD1. The V gene end was trimmed by 4 bases and the J gene end by 3 bases; junction bases not matched to a gene: 3. This CDR3 comprises 14 residues. Germline CDR1 reads SGHAT; CDR2 reads FQNNGV. CDR3 coding DNA: TGTGCCAGCAGCTCACAGGGGTACAATCAGCCCCAGCATTTT. It translates to CASSSQGYNQPQHF. Complete variable domain (other parts from reference TRBV11-2 and TRBJ1-5): EAGVAQSPRYKIIEKRQSVAFWCNPISGHATLYWYQQILGQGPKLLIQFQNNGVVDDSQLPKDRFSAERLKGVDSTLKIQPAKLEDSAVYLCASSSQGYNQPQHFGDGTRLSIL.

This chain joins TRBV7-9 and TRBJ2-1; a weak D match, TRBD1 (6 bases). Trimming took 5 bases from V and 8 from J, leaving 16 bases between them. Germline CDR1 SEHNR, CDR2 FQNEAQ (reference sequence). The CDR3 has 14 residues. The CDR3 here is CASSAGTIIDEQFF. The CDR3 DNA reads as TGTGCCAGCAGCGCCGGGACAATCATCGATGAGCAGTTCTTC.

CDR3 in DNA: TGTGCCAGTAGTCCGTGGGTACAGGACCCTAAGCCCCAGCATTTT. It specifies CASSPWVQDPKPQHF. The chain uses TRBV19 and TRBJ1-5; tentative D call: TRBD1 (5 bases). This CDR3 spans 15 amino acids. V shed 5 bases and J shed 8 bases, with 19 bases lying between them. The germline V gene encodes CDR1 LNHDA and CDR2 SQIVND (reference sequence).

The chain combines TRBV2 with TRBJ1-1; D is unclear. Deletions cut 6 bases from V and 1 base from J, with 9 bases between. Germline V gene sequence: CDR1 SNHLY, CDR2 FYNNEI. The CDR3 has 13 residues. CDR3 in amino acids: CASSGVRNTEAFF. CDR3 coding DNA: TGTGCCAGCAGCGGGGTGAGGAACACTGAAGCTTTCTTT. Full variable domain (rest looked up from reference TRBV2 and TRBJ1-1): EPEVTQTPSHQVTQMGQEVILRCVPISNHLYFYWYRQILGQKVEFLVSFYNNEISEKSEIFDDQFSVERPDGSNFTLKIRSTKLEDSAMYFCASSGVRNTEAFFGQGTRLTVV.